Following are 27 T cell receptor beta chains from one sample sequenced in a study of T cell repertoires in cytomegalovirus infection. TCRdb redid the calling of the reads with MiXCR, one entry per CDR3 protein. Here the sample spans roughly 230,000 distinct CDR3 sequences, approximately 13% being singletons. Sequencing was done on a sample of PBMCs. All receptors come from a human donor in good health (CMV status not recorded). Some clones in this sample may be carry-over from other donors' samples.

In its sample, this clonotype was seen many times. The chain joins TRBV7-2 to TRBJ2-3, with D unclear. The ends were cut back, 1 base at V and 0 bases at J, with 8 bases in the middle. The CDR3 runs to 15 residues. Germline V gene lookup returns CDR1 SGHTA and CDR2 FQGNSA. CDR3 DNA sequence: TGTGCCAGCAGCTTAGTGTTAGCAAGCACAGATACGCAGTATTTT. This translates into CASSLVLASTDTQYF.

CDR3 bases: TGTGCCAGCAGCTCCCCCGGCAGGGAAAGCGAGCAGTACTTC. It specifies CASSSPGRESEQYF. The chain combines TRBV5-5 with TRBJ2-7; D is possibly TRBD1 (5 bases). The CDR3 extends over 14 amino acids. V was pared by 3 bases and J by 6 bases, with 16 bases between. From germline, CDR1 is SGHKS and CDR2 YYEKEE (reference sequence). The whole variable domain, remainder taken from reference TRBV5-5 and TRBJ2-7, is DAGVTQSPTHLIKTRGQQVTLRCSPISGHKSVSWYQQVLGQGPQFIFQYYEKEERGRGNFPDRFSARQFPNYSSELNVNALLLGDSALYLCASSSPGRESEQYFGPGTRLTVT.

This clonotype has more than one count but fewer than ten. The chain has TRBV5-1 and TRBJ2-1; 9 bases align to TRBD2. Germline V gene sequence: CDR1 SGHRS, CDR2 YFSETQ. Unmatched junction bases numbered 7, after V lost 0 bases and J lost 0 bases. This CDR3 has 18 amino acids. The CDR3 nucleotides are TGCGCCAGCAGCTTGGCGCTAGCGGGGTTAGGCTCCTACAATGAGCAGTTCTTC. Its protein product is CASSLALAGLGSYNEQFF. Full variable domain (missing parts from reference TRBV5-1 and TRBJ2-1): KAGVTQTPRYLIKTRGQQVTLSCSPISGHRSVSWYQQTPGQGLQFLFEYFSETQRNKGNFPGRFSGRQFSNSRSEMNVSTLELGDSALYLCASSLALAGLGSYNEQFFGPGTRLTVL.

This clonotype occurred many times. In nucleotides, the CDR3 is TGTGCCAGCAGCTTTTCGCAAGACTCAGAGACCCAGTACTTC. This codes for CASSFSQDSETQYF. The gene calls are TRBV7-9 and TRBJ2-5, with no clear D. Germline CDR1 is SEHNR and CDR2 is FQNEAQ (reference sequence). The CDR3 consists of 14 residues. Between the trimmed V and J ends, which lost 3 bases and 4 bases, there was a span of 12 bases. Based on the CDR3 plus reference TRBV7-9 and TRBJ2-5, the full variable domain is DTGVSQNPRHKITKRGQNVTFRCDPISEHNRLYWYRQTLGQGPEFLTYFQNEAQLEKSRLLSDRFSAERPKGSFSTLEIQRTEQGDSAMYLCASSFSQDSETQYFGPGTRLLVL.

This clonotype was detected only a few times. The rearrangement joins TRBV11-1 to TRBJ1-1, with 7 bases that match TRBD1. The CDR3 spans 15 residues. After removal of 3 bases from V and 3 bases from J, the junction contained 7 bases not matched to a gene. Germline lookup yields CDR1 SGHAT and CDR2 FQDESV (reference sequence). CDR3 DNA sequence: TGTGCCAGCAGCTTCCTCGGCCAGGGGGACACTGAAGCTTTCTTT. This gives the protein CASSFLGQGDTEAFF.

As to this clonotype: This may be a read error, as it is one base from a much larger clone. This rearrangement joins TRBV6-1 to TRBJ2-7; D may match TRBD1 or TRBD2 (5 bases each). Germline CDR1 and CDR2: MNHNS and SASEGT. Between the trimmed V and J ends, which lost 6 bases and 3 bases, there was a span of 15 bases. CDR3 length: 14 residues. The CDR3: CASRTSGTDYEQYF. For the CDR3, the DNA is TGTGCCAGCAGAACCTCCGGGACGGACTACGAGCAGTACTTC.

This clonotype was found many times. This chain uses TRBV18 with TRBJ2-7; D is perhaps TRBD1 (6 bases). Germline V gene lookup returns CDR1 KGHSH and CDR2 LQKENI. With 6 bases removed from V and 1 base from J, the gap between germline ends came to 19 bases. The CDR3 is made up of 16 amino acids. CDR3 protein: CASSDTGLPKSYEQYF. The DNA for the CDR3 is TGTGCCAGCTCGGATACAGGGCTCCCCAAGTCCTACGAGCAGTACTTC. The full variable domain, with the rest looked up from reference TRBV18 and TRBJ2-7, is NAGVMQNPRHLVRRRGQEARLRCSPMKGHSHVYWYRQLPEEGLKFMVYLQKENIIDESGMPKERFSAEFPKEGPSILRIQQVVRGDSAAYFCASSDTGLPKSYEQYFGPGTRLTVT.

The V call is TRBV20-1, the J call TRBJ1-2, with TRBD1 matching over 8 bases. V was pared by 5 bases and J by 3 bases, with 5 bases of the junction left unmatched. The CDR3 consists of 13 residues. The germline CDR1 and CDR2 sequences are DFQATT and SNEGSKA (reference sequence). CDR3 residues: CSAGQGHDYGYTF. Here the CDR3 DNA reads TGCAGTGCTGGACAGGGCCACGACTATGGCTACACCTTC.

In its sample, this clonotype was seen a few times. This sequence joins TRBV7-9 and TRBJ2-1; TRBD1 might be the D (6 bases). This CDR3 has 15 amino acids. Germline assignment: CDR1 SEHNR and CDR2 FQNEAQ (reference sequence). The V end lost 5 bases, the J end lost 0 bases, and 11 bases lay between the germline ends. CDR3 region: CASSDTGSSYNEQFF. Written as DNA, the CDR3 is TGTGCCAGCAGCGATACAGGGAGCTCCTACAATGAGCAGTTCTTC.

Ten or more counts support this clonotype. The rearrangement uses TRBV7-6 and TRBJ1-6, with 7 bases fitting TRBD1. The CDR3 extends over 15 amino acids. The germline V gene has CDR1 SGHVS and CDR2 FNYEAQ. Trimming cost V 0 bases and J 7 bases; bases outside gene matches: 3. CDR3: CASSLATGSNSPLHF. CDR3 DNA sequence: TGTGCCAGCAGCTTAGCGACAGGGTCGAATTCACCCCTCCACTTT. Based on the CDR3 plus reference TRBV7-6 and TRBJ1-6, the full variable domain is GAGVSQSPRYKVTKRGQDVALRCDPISGHVSLYWYRQALGQGPEFLTYFNYEAQQDKSGLPNDRFSAERPEGSISTLTIQRTEQRDSAMYRCASSLATGSNSPLHFGNGTRLTVT.

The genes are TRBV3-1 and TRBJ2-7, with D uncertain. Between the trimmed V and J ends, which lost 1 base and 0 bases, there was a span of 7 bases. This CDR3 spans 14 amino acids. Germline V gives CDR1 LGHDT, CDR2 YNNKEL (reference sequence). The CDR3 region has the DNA TGTGCCAGCAGCCAAGCCCCTAGCTCCTACGAGCAGTACTTC. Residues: CASSQAPSSYEQYF.

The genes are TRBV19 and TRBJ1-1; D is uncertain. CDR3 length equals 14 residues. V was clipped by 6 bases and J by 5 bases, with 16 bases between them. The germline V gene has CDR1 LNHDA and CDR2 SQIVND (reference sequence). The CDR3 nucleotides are TGTGCCAGTAGCCCGATTCAACAAGGGACTGAAGCTTTCTTT. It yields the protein CASSPIQQGTEAFF.

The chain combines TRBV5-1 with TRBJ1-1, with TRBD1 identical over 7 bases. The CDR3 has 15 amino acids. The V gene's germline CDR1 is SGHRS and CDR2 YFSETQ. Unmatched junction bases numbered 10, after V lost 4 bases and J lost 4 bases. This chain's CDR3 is CASSALGGLGTEAFF. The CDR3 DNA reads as TGCGCCAGCAGCGCGTTAGGGGGCTTAGGCACTGAAGCTTTCTTT.

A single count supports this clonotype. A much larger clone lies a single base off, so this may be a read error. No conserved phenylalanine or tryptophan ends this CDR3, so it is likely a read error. The CDR3 DNA reads as TGTGCCAGCAGTGTACTCTACGAGCAGTACTGC. Residues: CASSVLYEQYC. The chain carries TRBV2 and TRBJ2-7; no reliable D call. Looked up from germline, CDR1 is SNHLY and CDR2 is FYNNEI. V lost 4 bases and J lost 3, with 4 bases in between. The CDR3 loop spans 11 amino acids.

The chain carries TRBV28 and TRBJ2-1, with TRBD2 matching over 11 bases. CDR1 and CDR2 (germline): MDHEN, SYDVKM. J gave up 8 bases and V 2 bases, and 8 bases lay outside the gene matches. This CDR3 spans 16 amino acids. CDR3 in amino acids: CASSLPGTSGWDEQFF. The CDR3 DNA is TGTGCCAGCAGTTTACCTGGGACTAGCGGCTGGGATGAGCAGTTCTTC.

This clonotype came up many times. CDR3 bases: TGTGCCAGCAGCTCCCAGGGACTTTATCAGCCCCAGCATTTT. The encoded protein is CASSSQGLYQPQHF. This chain uses TRBV7-9 with TRBJ1-5, with D possibly being TRBD1 (5 bases). With 4 bases removed from V and 5 bases from J, the gap between germline ends came to 12 bases. Germline V gene sequence: CDR1 SEHNR, CDR2 FQNEAQ (reference sequence). The CDR3 sequence is 14 residues long. Combining the CDR3 with reference TRBV7-9 and TRBJ1-5 gives the whole variable domain DTGVSQNPRHKITKRGQNVTFRCDPISEHNRLYWYRQTLGQGPEFLTYFQNEAQLEKSRLLSDRFSAERPKGSFSTLEIQRTEQGDSAMYLCASSSQGLYQPQHFGDGTRLSIL.

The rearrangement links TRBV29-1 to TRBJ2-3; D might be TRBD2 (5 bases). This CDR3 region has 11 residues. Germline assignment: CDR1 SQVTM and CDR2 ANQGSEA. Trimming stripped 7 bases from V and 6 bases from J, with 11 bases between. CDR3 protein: CSAPGEDTQYF. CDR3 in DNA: TGCAGCGCCCCCGGGGAGGATACGCAGTATTTT.

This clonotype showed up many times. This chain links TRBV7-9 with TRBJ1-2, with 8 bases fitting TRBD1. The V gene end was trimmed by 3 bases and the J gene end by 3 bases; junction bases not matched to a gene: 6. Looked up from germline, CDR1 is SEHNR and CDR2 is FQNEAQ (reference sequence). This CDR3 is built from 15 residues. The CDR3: CASSFNTGGDYGYTF. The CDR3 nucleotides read TGTGCCAGCAGCTTTAACACAGGGGGAGACTATGGCTACACCTTC.

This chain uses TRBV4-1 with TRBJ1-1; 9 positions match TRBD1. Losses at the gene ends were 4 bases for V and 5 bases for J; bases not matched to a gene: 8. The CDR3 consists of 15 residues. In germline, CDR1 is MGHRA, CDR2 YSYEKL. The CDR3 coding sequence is TGCGCCAGCAGCCGAGCTGGGACAGGGAGGACTGAAGCTTTCTTT. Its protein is CASSRAGTGRTEAFF.

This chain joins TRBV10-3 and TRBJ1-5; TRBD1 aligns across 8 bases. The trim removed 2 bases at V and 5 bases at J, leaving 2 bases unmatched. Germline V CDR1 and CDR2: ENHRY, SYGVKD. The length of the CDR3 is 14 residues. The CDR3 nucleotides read TGTGCCATCAGTGAGGGACAGGGCGATCAGCCCCAGCATTTT. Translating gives CAISEGQGDQPQHF.

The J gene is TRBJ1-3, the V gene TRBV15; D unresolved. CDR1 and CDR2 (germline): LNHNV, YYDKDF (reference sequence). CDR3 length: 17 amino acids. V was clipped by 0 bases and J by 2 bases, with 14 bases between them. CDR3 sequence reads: CATSRDRVGRPGNTIYF. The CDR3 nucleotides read TGTGCCACCAGCAGAGATAGGGTCGGACGGCCTGGAAACACCATATATTTT.

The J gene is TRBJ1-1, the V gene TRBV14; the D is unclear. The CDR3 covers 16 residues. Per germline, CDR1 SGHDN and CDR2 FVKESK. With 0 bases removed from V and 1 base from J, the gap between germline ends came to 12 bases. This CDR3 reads CASSQEWVRRNTEAFF. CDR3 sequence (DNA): TGTGCCAGCAGCCAAGAATGGGTCAGGAGGAACACTGAAGCTTTCTTT.

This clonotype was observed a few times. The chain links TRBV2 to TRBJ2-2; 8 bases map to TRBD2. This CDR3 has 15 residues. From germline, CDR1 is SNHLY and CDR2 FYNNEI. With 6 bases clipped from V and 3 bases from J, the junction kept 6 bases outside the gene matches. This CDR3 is CASRASGLDTGELFF. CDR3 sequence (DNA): TGTGCCAGCAGAGCTAGCGGGTTGGACACCGGGGAGCTGTTTTTT.

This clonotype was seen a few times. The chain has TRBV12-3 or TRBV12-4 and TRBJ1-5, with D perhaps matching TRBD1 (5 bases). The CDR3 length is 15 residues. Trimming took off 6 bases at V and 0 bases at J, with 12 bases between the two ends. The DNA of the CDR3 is TGTGCCAGCAGCCCAGGGTCCTATAGCAATCAGCCCCAGCATTTT. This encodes CASSPGSYSNQPQHF.

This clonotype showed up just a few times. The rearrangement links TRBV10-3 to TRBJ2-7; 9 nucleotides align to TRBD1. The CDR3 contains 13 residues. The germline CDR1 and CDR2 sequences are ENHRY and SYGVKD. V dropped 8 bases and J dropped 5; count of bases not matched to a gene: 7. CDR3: CAIGRQGGNEQYF. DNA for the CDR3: TGTGCCATCGGACGACAGGGGGGCAACGAGCAGTACTTC.

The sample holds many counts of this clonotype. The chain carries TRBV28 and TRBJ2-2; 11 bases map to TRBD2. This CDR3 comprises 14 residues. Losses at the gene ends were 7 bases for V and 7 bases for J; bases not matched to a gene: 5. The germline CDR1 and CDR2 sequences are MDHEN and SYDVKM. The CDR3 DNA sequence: TGTGCCAGCATTTCGACTAGCGGGATCGGGGAGCTGTTTTTT. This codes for CASISTSGIGELFF.

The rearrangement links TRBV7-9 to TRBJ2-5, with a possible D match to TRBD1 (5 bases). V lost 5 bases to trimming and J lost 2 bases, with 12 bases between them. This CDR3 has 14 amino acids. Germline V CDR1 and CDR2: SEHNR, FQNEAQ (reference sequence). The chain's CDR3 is CASSPTGPQETQYF. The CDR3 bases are TGTGCCAGCAGCCCCACAGGACCTCAAGAGACCCAGTACTTC.